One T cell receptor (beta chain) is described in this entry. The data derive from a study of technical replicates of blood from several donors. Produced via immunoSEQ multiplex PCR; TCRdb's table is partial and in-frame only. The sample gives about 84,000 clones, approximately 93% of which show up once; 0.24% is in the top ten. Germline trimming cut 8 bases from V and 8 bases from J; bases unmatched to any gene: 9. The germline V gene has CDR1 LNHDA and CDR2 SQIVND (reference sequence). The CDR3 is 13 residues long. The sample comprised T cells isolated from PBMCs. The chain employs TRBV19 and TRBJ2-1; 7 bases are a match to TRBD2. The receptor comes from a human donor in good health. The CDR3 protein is CASGLGGSYEQFF. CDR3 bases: TGTGCCAGTGGGTTGGGCGGGAGCTATGAGCAGTTCTTC.